This T cell receptor beta chain was recovered during a study of blood T cell repertoires in COVID-19. About the study: The United States, Italy and Spain were the sources of the acute and convalescent COVID-19 samples. T cells, B-cell-depleted T cells, or PBMCs supplied cDNA or gDNA.

Source study methods: Estimation of nucleated cell counts relied on the amplification of reference gene primers. The data were produced by immunoSEQ multiplex PCR, yet TCRdb's version contains in-frame clones alone and is incomplete. The V and J calls and clone size were taken over from that table, and D and trimming were inferred from the DNA. The sample has about 290,000 clones, around 81% seen once; the top ten hold around 4.2%. Germline CDR1 is SQVTM and CDR2 is ANQGSEA. The CDR3 has 16 residues. Between the trimmed V and J ends, which lost 7 bases and 0 bases, there was a span of 16 bases. Sequencing used peripheral blood. The source is a woman between 50 and 59 years old with active or convalescent COVID-19. This sequence joins TRBV29-1 and TRBJ2-6, with D perhaps matching TRBD1 (6 bases). The chain's CDR3 is CSGTVRSSSGANVLTF. The CDR3 DNA reads TGCAGCGGGACAGTCCGATCAAGCTCTGGGGCCAACGTCCTGACTTTC.